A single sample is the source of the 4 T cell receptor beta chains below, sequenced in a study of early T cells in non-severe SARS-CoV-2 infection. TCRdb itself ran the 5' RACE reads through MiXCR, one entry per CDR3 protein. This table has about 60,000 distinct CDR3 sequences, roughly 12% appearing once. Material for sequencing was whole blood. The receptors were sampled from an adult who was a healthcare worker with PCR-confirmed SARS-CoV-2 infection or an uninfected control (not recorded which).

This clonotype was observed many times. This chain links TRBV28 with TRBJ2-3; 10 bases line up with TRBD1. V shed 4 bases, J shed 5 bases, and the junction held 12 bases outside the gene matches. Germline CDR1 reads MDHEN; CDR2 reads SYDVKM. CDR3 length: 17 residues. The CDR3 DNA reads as TGTGCCAGCAGTTCCATCCGCGGGACAGGGGATCAAGATACGCAGTATTTT. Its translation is CASSSIRGTGDQDTQYF.

The CDR3 coding sequence is TGTGCCAGCCTAGTTTGGGCAGGGGGCGGGAGCAATCAGCCCCAGCATTTT. Residues: CASLVWAGGGSNQPQHF. This chain uses TRBV25-1 with TRBJ1-5; 8 positions match TRBD1. Germline V lookup: CDR1 MGHDK, CDR2 SYGVNS. The CDR3 contains 17 residues. The V gene end was trimmed by 8 bases and the J gene end by 1 base; junction bases not matched to a gene: 13.

The CDR3 bases are TGTGCCAGCAGCTTACTGGGGAACACCGGGGAGCTGTTTTTT. Protein sequence: CASSLLGNTGELFF. The chain couples TRBV7-7 to TRBJ2-2; D gene ambiguous. The germline V gene has CDR1 SSHAT and CDR2 FNYEAQ (reference sequence). The CDR3 spans 14 residues. Deletions cut 2 bases from V and 1 base from J, with 5 bases between.

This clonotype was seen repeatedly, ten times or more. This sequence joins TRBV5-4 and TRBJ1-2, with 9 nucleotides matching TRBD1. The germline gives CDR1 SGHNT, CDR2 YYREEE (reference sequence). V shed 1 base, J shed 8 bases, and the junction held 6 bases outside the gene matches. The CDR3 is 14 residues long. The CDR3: CASSLIDRGKGYTF. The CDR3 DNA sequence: TGTGCCAGCAGCTTGATCGACAGGGGGAAAGGCTACACCTTC.